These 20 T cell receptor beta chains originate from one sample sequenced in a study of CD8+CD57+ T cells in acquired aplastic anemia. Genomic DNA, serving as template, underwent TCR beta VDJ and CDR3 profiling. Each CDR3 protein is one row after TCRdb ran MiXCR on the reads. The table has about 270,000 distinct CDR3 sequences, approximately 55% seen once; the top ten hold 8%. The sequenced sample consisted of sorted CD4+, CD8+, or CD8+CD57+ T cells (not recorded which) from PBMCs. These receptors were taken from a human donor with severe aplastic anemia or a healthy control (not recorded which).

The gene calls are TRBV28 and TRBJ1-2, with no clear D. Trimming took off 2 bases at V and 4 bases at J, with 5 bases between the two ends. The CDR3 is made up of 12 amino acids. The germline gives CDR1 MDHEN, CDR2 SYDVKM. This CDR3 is CASSLGSYGYTF. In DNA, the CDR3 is TGTGCCAGCAGTTTAGGTTCCTATGGCTACACCTTC.

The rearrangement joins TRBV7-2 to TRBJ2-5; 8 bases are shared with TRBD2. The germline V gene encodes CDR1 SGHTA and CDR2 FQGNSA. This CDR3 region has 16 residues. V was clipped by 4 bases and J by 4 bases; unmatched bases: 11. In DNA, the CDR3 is TGTGCCAGCAGCTCATACGCGGGAGGCCCCCGAGAGACCCAGTACTTC. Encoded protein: CASSSYAGGPRETQYF.

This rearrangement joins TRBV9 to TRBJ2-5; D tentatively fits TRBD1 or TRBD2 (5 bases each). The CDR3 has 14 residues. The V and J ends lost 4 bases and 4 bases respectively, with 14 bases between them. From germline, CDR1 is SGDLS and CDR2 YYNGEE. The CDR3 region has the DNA TGTGCCAGCAGCCCACAGGACGGAGGAGAGACCCAGTACTTC. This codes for CASSPQDGGETQYF.

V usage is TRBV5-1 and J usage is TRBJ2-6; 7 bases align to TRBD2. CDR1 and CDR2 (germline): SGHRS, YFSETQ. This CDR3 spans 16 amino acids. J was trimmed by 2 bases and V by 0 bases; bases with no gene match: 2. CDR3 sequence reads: CASSLAAGTGANVLTF. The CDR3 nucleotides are TGCGCCAGCAGCTTGGCAGCGGGGACTGGGGCCAACGTCCTGACTTTC. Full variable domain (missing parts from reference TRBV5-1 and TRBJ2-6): KAGVTQTPRYLIKTRGQQVTLSCSPISGHRSVSWYQQTPGQGLQFLFEYFSETQRNKGNFPGRFSGRQFSNSRSEMNVSTLELGDSALYLCASSLAAGTGANVLTFGAGSRLTVL.

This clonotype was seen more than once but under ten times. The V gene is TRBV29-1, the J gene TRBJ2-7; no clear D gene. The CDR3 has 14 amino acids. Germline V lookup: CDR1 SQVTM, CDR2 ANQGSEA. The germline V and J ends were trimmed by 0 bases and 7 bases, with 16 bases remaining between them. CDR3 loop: CSVEEVRSTGEQYF. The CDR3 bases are TGCAGCGTTGAAGAAGTAAGGTCAACTGGGGAGCAGTACTTC.

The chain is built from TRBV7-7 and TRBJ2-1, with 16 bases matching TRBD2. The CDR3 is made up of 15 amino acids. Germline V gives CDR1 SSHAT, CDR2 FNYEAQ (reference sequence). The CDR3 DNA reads TGTGCTAGAGGGACTAGCGGGGGGGCCGGGGTTGAGCAGTTCTTC. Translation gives CARGTSGGAGVEQFF.

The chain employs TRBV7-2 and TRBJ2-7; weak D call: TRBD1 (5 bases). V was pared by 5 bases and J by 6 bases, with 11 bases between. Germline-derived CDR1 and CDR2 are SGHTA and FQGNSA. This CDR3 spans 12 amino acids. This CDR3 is CASSQGGSEQYF. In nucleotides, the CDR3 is TGTGCCAGCAGCCAGGGTGGCAGCGAGCAGTACTTC.

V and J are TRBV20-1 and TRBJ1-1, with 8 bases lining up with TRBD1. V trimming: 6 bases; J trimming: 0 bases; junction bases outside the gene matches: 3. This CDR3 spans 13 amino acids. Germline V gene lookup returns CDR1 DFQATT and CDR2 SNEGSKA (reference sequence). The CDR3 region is CSANRGMNTEAFF. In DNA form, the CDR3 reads TGCAGTGCGAACAGGGGGATGAACACTGAAGCTTTCTTT.

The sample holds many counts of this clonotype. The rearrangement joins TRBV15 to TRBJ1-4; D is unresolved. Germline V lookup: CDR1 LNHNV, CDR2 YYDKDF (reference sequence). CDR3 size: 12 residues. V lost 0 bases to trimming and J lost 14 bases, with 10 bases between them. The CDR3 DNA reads TGTGCCACCAGCAGAGATATGAGTCGGCTGTTTTTT. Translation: CATSRDMSRLFF.

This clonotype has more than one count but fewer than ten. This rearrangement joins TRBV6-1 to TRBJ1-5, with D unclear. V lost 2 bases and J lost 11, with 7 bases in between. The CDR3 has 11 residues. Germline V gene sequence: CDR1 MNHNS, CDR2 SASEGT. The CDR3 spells CASSEMTTQHF. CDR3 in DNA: TGTGCCAGCAGTGAAATGACGACCCAGCATTTT.

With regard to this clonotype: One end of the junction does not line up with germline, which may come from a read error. CDR3 protein: CASSKTGPQETQYF. CDR3 nucleotides: TGTGCCAGCAGTAAAACAGGCCCCCAAGAGACCCAGTACTTC. This rearrangement joins TRBV10-3 to TRBJ2-5; a possible D gene is TRBD1 (5 bases). Germline CDR1 ENHRY, CDR2 SYGVKD. CDR3 size: 14 residues.

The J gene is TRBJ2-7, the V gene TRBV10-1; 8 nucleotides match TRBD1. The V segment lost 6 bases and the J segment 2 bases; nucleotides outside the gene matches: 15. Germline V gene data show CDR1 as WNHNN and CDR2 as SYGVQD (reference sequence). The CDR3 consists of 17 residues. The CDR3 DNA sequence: TGCGCCAGCAGCCTGATACCACGGGACAGGCCTCCCTACGAGCAGTACTTC. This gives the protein CASSLIPRDRPPYEQYF.

CDR3 in DNA: TGTGCCAGCAGTGAACAGGGTGGCTCACCCCTCCACTTT. It is translated as CASSEQGGSPLHF. The V gene is TRBV2, the J gene TRBJ1-6, with D possibly matching TRBD1 (5 bases). The V end was cut by 2 bases, the J end by 10 bases, with 9 bases between. Germline CDR1 and CDR2: SNHLY and FYNNEI. This CDR3 region has 13 residues.

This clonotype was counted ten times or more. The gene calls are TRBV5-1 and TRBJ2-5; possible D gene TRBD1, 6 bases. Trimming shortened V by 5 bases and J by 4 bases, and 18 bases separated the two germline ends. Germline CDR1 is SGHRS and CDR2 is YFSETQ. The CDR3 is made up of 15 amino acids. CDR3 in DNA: TGCGCCAGCAGGGTTTTTTCAACAGGGATAGAGACCCAGTACTTC. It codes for CASRVFSTGIETQYF.

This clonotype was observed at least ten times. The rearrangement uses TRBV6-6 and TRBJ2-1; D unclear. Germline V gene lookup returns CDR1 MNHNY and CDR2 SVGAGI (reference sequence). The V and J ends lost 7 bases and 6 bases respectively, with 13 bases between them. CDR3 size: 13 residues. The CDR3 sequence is CASIISKGNEQFF. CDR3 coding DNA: TGTGCCAGCATAATTTCCAAGGGCAATGAGCAGTTCTTC.

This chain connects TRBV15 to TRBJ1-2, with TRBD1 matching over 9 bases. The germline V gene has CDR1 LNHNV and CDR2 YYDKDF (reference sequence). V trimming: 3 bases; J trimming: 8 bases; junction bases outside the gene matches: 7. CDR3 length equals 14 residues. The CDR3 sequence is CATSSWTGEGGYTF. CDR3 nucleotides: TGTGCCACCAGCAGCTGGACAGGGGAAGGCGGCTACACCTTC.

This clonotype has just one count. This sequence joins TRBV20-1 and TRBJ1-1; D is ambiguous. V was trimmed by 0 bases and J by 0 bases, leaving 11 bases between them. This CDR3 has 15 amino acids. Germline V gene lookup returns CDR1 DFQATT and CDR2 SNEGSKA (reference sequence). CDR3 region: CSARDLSIMNTEAFF. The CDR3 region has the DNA TGCAGTGCTAGAGACCTGTCAATCATGAACACTGAAGCTTTCTTT.

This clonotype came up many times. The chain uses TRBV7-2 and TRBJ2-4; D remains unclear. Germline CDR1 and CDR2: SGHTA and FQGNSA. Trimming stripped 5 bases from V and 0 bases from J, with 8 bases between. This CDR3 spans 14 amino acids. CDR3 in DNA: TGTGCCAGCAGCCCGGACGCAGCCAAAAACATTCAGTACTTC. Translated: CASSPDAAKNIQYF.

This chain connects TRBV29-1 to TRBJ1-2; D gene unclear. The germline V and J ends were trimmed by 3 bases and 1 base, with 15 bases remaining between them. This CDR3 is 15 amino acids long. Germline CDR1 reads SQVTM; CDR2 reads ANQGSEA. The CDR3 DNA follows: TGCAGCGTTGATGCTGGAGTAAAAGATAACTATGGCTACACCTTC. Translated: CSVDAGVKDNYGYTF.

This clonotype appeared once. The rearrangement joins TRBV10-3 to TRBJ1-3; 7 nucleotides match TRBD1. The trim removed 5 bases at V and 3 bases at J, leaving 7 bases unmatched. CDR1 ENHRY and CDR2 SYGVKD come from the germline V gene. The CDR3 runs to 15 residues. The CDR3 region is CAISPTQGVGNTIYF. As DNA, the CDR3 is TGTGCCATCAGTCCAACCCAGGGGGTTGGAAACACCATATATTTT.